Shown below are 32 T cell receptor beta chains from a single sample sequenced in a study of T-cell memory formation after mild COVID-19. A single record per CDR3 protein comes from TCRdb applying MiXCR to the 5' RACE reads. The sample yields 560,000 or so distinct CDR3 sequences, 17% seen once. Sequencing was done on a sample of PBMCs or a T cell subset sorted from them (not recorded which). These receptor sequences come from an adult woman who had mild COVID-19 (a few samples of this study predate the infection). Cell type and time point are not known.

The V gene is TRBV25-1, the J gene TRBJ2-5, with unresolved D. The CDR3 is made up of 16 amino acids. The germline V gene encodes CDR1 MGHDK and CDR2 SYGVNS. V gave up 0 bases and J gave up 1 base, with 12 bases separating them. CDR3: CASSEYSATSQETQYF. DNA of the CDR3: TGTGCCAGCAGTGAATATTCTGCAACCAGCCAAGAGACCCAGTACTTC.

Only one count was recorded for this clonotype. V gene TRBV7-6 combines with J gene TRBJ2-2, with 8 bases identical to TRBD2. V was pared by 5 bases and J by 6 bases, with 5 bases of the junction left unmatched. Germline V CDR1 and CDR2: SGHVS, FNYEAQ. The CDR3 is 14 amino acids. The CDR3 region has the DNA TGTGCCAGCAGCCCGACTAGCGTCCCCGGGGAGCTGTTTTTT. Its translation: CASSPTSVPGELFF.

This clonotype was detected only a few times. The V call is TRBV6-2 or TRBV6-3, the J call TRBJ2-1; the D is unclear. Germline CDR1 is MNHEY and CDR2 is SVGEGT. There are 12 residues in the CDR3. V gave up 6 bases and J gave up 8 bases, with 11 bases separating them. The CDR3 is CASSRSAHEQFF. The CDR3 bases are TGTGCCAGCAGCCGATCGGCCCATGAGCAGTTCTTC.

This chain connects TRBV6-2 or TRBV6-3 to TRBJ2-7; D is unclear. There are 13 residues in the CDR3. The germline V and J ends were trimmed by 1 base and 0 bases, with 4 bases remaining between them. Looked up from germline, CDR1 is MNHEY and CDR2 is SVGEGT. For the CDR3, the DNA is TGTGCCAGCAGTTACTACACCTCCTACGAGCAGTACTTC. Amino acids: CASSYYTSYEQYF.

A few counts support this clonotype. V is TRBV7-9 and J is TRBJ1-1; no reliable D call. This CDR3 region has 16 residues. V was trimmed by 5 bases and J by 3 bases, leaving 19 bases between them. Germline V gene sequence: CDR1 SEHNR, CDR2 FQNEAQ (reference sequence). CDR3 in amino acids: CASSAPAVLLDTEAFF. In DNA form, the CDR3 reads TGTGCCAGCAGCGCGCCAGCAGTCTTATTGGACACTGAAGCTTTCTTT.

This clonotype was counted only a few times. CDR3 coding DNA: TGTGCCATCAGTGCGACCGGGACAGGGCAAGAGACCCAGTACTTC. Protein product: CAISATGTGQETQYF. The rearrangement links TRBV10-3 to TRBJ2-5, with 9 bases identical to TRBD1. V was clipped by 4 bases and J by 2 bases; unmatched bases: 5. Germline V gene data show CDR1 as ENHRY and CDR2 as SYGVKD. The CDR3 consists of 15 residues.

The table lists this clonotype with many counts. The chain links TRBV5-1 to TRBJ2-1, with 13 bases matching TRBD2. The junction had 5 bases not matched to a gene; V was cut back by 6 bases and J by 8 bases. There are 14 residues in the CDR3. Germline CDR1 and CDR2: SGHRS and YFSETQ. The CDR3 nucleotides read TGCGCCAGCACCACTAGCGGGAGGGCCGATGAGCAGTTCTTC. It is translated as CASTTSGRADEQFF.

V is TRBV2 and J is TRBJ2-3, with 7 bases identical to TRBD2. The CDR3 consists of 13 residues. With V trimmed by 7 bases and J by 2 bases, 3 bases remained unmatched. The V gene's germline CDR1 is SNHLY and CDR2 FYNNEI. The CDR3 protein is CASTRGDTDTQYF. The DNA of the CDR3 is TGTGCCAGCACACGGGGGGACACAGATACGCAGTATTTT.

This clonotype occurred a few times. The chain has TRBV3-1 and TRBJ1-1, with a possible D match to TRBD1 (5 bases). V was cut by 11 bases and J by 2 bases, with 18 bases left in between. Germline values: CDR1 LGHDT, CDR2 YNNKEL (reference sequence). The CDR3 has 14 residues. As DNA, the CDR3 is TGTGCCGCCGGGGCAGAGGCACCCAACACTGAAGCTTTCTTT. This encodes CAAGAEAPNTEAFF.

The rearrangement uses TRBV7-2 and TRBJ2-2; D is possibly TRBD2 (5 bases). Trimming removed 3 bases at V and 1 base at J, with 12 bases between. CDR1 is SGHTA, CDR2 FQGNSA, per germline. This CDR3 region has 16 residues. CDR3 bases: TGTGCCAGCAGCTTGGGTAGGCGGGTGAACACCGGGGAGCTGTTTTTT. Protein sequence: CASSLGRRVNTGELFF.

The chain joins TRBV4-1 to TRBJ1-4; D remains ambiguous. The germline gives CDR1 MGHRA, CDR2 YSYEKL. The CDR3 contains 15 residues. The V end lost 0 bases, the J end lost 8 bases, and 13 bases lay between the germline ends. CDR3 protein: CASSQEGRASEKLFF. The CDR3 nucleotides read TGCGCCAGCAGCCAAGAGGGGAGGGCGTCAGAAAAACTGTTTTTT.

This clonotype was detected only a few times. The genes are TRBV20-1 and TRBJ2-1; D is perhaps TRBD1 (7 bases). The CDR3 has 15 residues. The germline gives CDR1 DFQATT, CDR2 SNEGSKA (reference sequence). Trimming removed 3 bases at V and 1 base at J, with 13 bases between. The CDR3 region has the DNA TGCAGTGCTAGGCTCAGGGGGGTATCCTACAATGAGCAGTTCTTC. Protein product: CSARLRGVSYNEQFF.

J is TRBJ1-4 and V is TRBV6-5; D is unresolved. Looked up from germline, CDR1 is MNHEY and CDR2 is SVGAGI. Deletions cut 0 bases from V and 8 bases from J, with 7 bases between. This CDR3 is 13 amino acids long. CDR3 region: CASSYSISEKLFF. The CDR3, as DNA: TGTGCCAGCAGTTACTCGATCTCCGAAAAACTGTTTTTT.

This clonotype was found a few times. The chain recombines TRBV5-1 with TRBJ2-7; 8 bases are a match to TRBD2. J gave up 4 bases and V 2 bases, and 14 bases lay outside the gene matches. The CDR3 loop spans 17 amino acids. The germline V gene has CDR1 SGHRS and CDR2 YFSETQ. The DNA for the CDR3 is TGCGCCAGCAGCTTTAATCGGGATAGCGGGATGAGTTACGAGCAGTACTTC. It codes for CASSFNRDSGMSYEQYF.

Written as DNA, the CDR3 is TGTGCCAGTAGTATTGGACCACCCGGATCACGACAGGGGGGCTACACCTTC. Its translation: CASSIGPPGSRQGGYTF. The chain employs TRBV19 and TRBJ1-2, with 8 positions matching TRBD1. This CDR3 has 17 residues. Germline loops: CDR1 LNHDA, CDR2 SQIVND (reference sequence). The V and J ends lost 3 bases and 8 bases, in that order; junction bases with no gene match: 17.

This clonotype was found a few times. This rearrangement joins TRBV12-3 or TRBV12-4 to TRBJ2-3, with a weak D call TRBD2 (6 bases). CDR3 length equals 15 residues. The ends were cut back, 7 bases at V and 4 bases at J, with 18 bases in the middle. The CDR3 DNA reads TGTGCCAGCACTCTAGCGCTTCCACCCCCAGATACGCAGTATTTT. It codes for CASTLALPPPDTQYF.

The genes are TRBV7-8 and TRBJ1-1; D is perhaps TRBD1 (6 bases). V gave up 4 bases and J gave up 7 bases, with 16 bases separating them. The CDR3 is 14 amino acids. The germline gives CDR1 SGHVS, CDR2 FQNEAQ. The CDR3 here is CASSSPLDRNEAFF. The CDR3 nucleotides read TGTGCCAGCAGCTCCCCCCTGGACAGAAATGAAGCTTTCTTT.

The chain carries TRBV9 and TRBJ1-4; no firm D call. Germline assignment: CDR1 SGDLS and CDR2 YYNGEE. Trimming pared 0 bases from V and 7 bases from J, leaving 13 bases between. CDR3 size: 15 residues. In DNA, the CDR3 is TGTGCCAGCAGCGTAGGATTTGTGGAGAGTGAAAAACTGTTTTTT. It is translated as CASSVGFVESEKLFF.

This clonotype has a count of ten or more. The chain has TRBV7-2 and TRBJ2-7, with TRBD2 identical over 13 bases. V dropped 5 bases and J dropped 4; count of bases not matched to a gene: 8. The CDR3 is 16 residues long. Germline-derived CDR1 and CDR2 are SGHTA and FQGNSA. The CDR3 spells CASSSGLAGVRYEQYF. The CDR3 nucleotides read TGTGCCAGCAGCAGTGGACTAGCGGGAGTTAGGTACGAGCAGTACTTC.

This clonotype was seen a few times. The chain uses TRBV7-9 and TRBJ2-2, with unresolved D. The CDR3 runs to 18 residues. The ends were cut back, 2 bases at V and 1 base at J, with 17 bases in the middle. Germline CDR1 reads SEHNR; CDR2 reads FQNEAQ (reference sequence). DNA of the CDR3: TGTGCCAGCAGCTTATTAAGTTTGGGCAGGAGGAACACCGGGGAGCTGTTTTTT. Its protein product is CASSLLSLGRRNTGELFF.

The table lists this clonotype with a few counts. The V and J genes are TRBV5-6 and TRBJ2-2, with D perhaps TRBD1 (6 bases). The germline gives CDR1 SGHDT, CDR2 YYEEEE. Trimming took 4 bases from V and 4 from J, leaving 14 bases between them. The CDR3 length is 15 residues. The CDR3 sequence: CASSMNRVLTGELFF. CDR3 nucleotide sequence: TGTGCCAGCAGCATGAACAGGGTCCTCACCGGGGAGCTGTTTTTT.

This chain uses TRBV5-1 with TRBJ2-4; D is possibly TRBD2 (5 bases). The V gene's germline CDR1 is SGHRS and CDR2 YFSETQ. CDR3 length: 16 residues. V lost 4 bases and J 1 base, leaving 15 bases between the germline ends. As DNA, the CDR3 is TGCGCCAGCAGCCTCCTCCCGGGAAGGGCCAAAAACATTCAGTACTTC. Amino acid sequence: CASSLLPGRAKNIQYF. Complete variable domain (other parts from reference TRBV5-1 and TRBJ2-4): KAGVTQTPRYLIKTRGQQVTLSCSPISGHRSVSWYQQTPGQGLQFLFEYFSETQRNKGNFPGRFSGRQFSNSRSEMNVSTLELGDSALYLCASSLLPGRAKNIQYFGAGTRLSVL.

This clonotype occurred a few times. The chain recombines TRBV15 with TRBJ2-7; 10 bases match TRBD2. The length of the CDR3 is 17 residues. The J segment lost 3 bases and the V segment lost 0 bases, leaving 8 bases of the junction unmatched. Germline-derived CDR1 and CDR2 are LNHNV and YYDKDF (reference sequence). The CDR3 region has the DNA TGTGCCACCAGCAGAGAGGGGGCTAGCGGGAGTAGCTACGAGCAGTACTTC. Encoded protein: CATSREGASGSSYEQYF.

The chain uses TRBV5-1 and TRBJ1-1, with D possibly being TRBD1 (6 bases). V dropped 0 bases and J dropped 4 bases, with 13 bases sitting between them. This CDR3 is built from 15 residues. Germline values: CDR1 SGHRS, CDR2 YFSETQ. CDR3 residues: CASSLDRARGTEAFF. The CDR3 DNA reads as TGCGCCAGCAGCTTGGACAGGGCGAGAGGCACTGAAGCTTTCTTT. The full variable domain, in which reference TRBV5-1 and TRBJ1-1 provide the parts outside the CDR3, is KAGVTQTPRYLIKTRGQQVTLSCSPISGHRSVSWYQQTPGQGLQFLFEYFSETQRNKGNFPGRFSGRQFSNSRSEMNVSTLELGDSALYLCASSLDRARGTEAFFGQGTRLTVV.

This rearrangement joins TRBV7-9 to TRBJ1-1; D gene unclear. In germline, CDR1 is SEHNR, CDR2 FQNEAQ (reference sequence). Trimming pared 5 bases from V and 1 base from J, leaving 8 bases between. The CDR3 is made up of 13 amino acids. DNA of the CDR3: TGTGCCAGCAGCACTCTAAAGAACACTGAAGCTTTCTTT. It is translated as CASSTLKNTEAFF.

The gene calls are TRBV20-1 and TRBJ2-1; 7 nucleotides align to TRBD1. Germline values: CDR1 DFQATT, CDR2 SNEGSKA (reference sequence). The CDR3 spans 14 residues. The junction had 11 bases not matched to a gene; V was cut back by 5 bases and J by 7 bases. In DNA form, the CDR3 reads TGCAGTGCTGCGAGGGGGCGGGCTTTGAATGAGCAGTTCTTC. Protein product: CSAARGRALNEQFF.

This clonotype was counted only a few times. The V gene is TRBV6-2 or TRBV6-3, the J gene TRBJ1-6; D remains ambiguous. V lost 2 bases to trimming and J lost 14 bases, with 7 bases between them. The germline V gene encodes CDR1 MNHEY and CDR2 SVGEGT. The length of the CDR3 is 11 residues. Here the CDR3 reads CASSYPSALHF. In nucleotides, the CDR3 is TGTGCCAGCAGTTACCCGAGTGCCCTCCACTTT.

The genes are TRBV7-2 and TRBJ2-1; TRBD2 agrees at 11 bases. Trimming at V came to 3 bases and at J to 6 bases, leaving 10 bases not matched to a gene. CDR1 is SGHTA and CDR2 is FQGNSA in the germline V gene. The CDR3 is made up of 17 amino acids. The CDR3 DNA reads TGTGCCAGCAGCTTCCAGACTAGCGGGATCTTCGGCAATGAGCAGTTCTTC. Protein sequence: CASSFQTSGIFGNEQFF.

This chain links TRBV12-3 or TRBV12-4 with TRBJ1-1, with D hard to call. Trimming pared 7 bases from V and 2 bases from J, leaving 5 bases between. The CDR3 has 11 amino acids. The CDR3 is CASTPNTEAFF. The CDR3 nucleotides are TGTGCCAGCACCCCCAACACTGAAGCTTTCTTT.

This clonotype was observed a handful of times. The chain couples TRBV7-9 to TRBJ2-7; 10 nucleotides match TRBD1. The germline V gene has CDR1 SEHNR and CDR2 FQNEAQ (reference sequence). Losses at the gene ends were 3 bases for V and 10 bases for J; bases not matched to a gene: 9. This CDR3 has 14 residues. The chain's CDR3 is CASSLVGGQGIQYF. The CDR3 DNA reads as TGTGCCAGCAGCTTGGTTGGGGGACAGGGGATTCAGTACTTC.

This clonotype was seen only a few times. This rearrangement joins TRBV29-1 to TRBJ2-5, with no clear D. The V and J ends lost 6 bases and 4 bases respectively, with 15 bases between them. Looked up from germline, CDR1 is SQVTM and CDR2 is ANQGSEA. The CDR3 is 13 residues long. Here the CDR3 reads CSVSGLRGETQYF. The CDR3 DNA is TGCAGCGTCTCGGGCCTCCGAGGAGAGACCCAGTACTTC.

This clonotype came up a few times. J is TRBJ1-5 and V is TRBV12-3 or TRBV12-4, with TRBD1 matching over 11 bases. The CDR3 runs to 17 residues. Trimming removed 8 bases from V and 3 bases from J; junction bases left unmatched: 12. The CDR3 bases are TGTGCCAGCGGACCCGGGACAGGGGGTAGGGTCAATCAGCCCCAGCATTTT. Translation gives CASGPGTGGRVNQPQHF.